One sample yielded the 27 T cell receptor beta chains listed below, sequenced in a study of blood T cell repertoires in COVID-19 (dated by TCRdb to about 2020). Library construction relied on the immunoSEQ multiplex PCR assay. The table was pulled from immuneACCESS by TCRdb, which kept in-frame rearrangements only. Such tables lose some clones; where checked, under half of the loss comes from unresolved V genes, and the rest has no known cause. This sample has under 350,000 clones in its table, and 65% to 90% of those were observed once. Roughly 13% of the sample comes from the top ten. Sequenced input: peripheral blood. The source of these receptors is a human donor in a cohort sampled during active COVID-19.

V usage is TRBV3-1 (or the pseudogene TRBV3-2) and J usage is TRBJ2-1, with 11 positions matching TRBD2. V shed 1 base, J shed 3 bases, and the junction held 2 bases outside the gene matches. The CDR3 has 16 residues. CDR1 and CDR2 from the germline V gene are LGHDT and YNNKEL (reference sequence). DNA for the CDR3: TGTGCCAGCAGCCAAGCGGGACTAGCGGTCTACAATGAGCAGTTCTTC. Encoded protein: CASSQAGLAVYNEQFF.

This chain's CDR3 is CSVATRLGGYEQYF. In nucleotides, the CDR3 is TGCAGCGTTGCGACCAGGTTAGGGGGCTACGAGCAGTACTTC. This chain connects TRBV29-1 to TRBJ2-7; tentatively, D is TRBD1 (6 bases). There are 14 residues in the CDR3. CDR1 and CDR2 (germline): SQVTM, ANQGSEA. V lost 4 bases, J lost 3 bases, and 16 bases lay in between.

The chain is built from TRBV3-1 (or the pseudogene TRBV3-2) and TRBJ1-1; a possible D gene is TRBD1 (5 bases). The V end was cut by 2 bases, the J end by 7 bases, with 11 bases between. The CDR3 is 13 residues long. CDR1 is LGHDT, CDR2 YNNKEL, per germline (reference sequence). CDR3 in amino acids: CASSQRIRGEAFF. CDR3 sequence (DNA): TGTGCCAGCAGCCAAAGAATTAGGGGTGAAGCTTTCTTT.

The V gene is TRBV27, the J gene TRBJ1-6; 9 nucleotides align to TRBD1. This CDR3 region has 17 residues. Germline V gene lookup returns CDR1 MNHEY and CDR2 SMNVEV (reference sequence). Trimming took 5 bases from V and 7 from J; bases not matched to a gene: 12. The CDR3 DNA sequence: TGTGCCAGCAGTCCGTGGACAGGGGAGGTTCTCAATTCACCCCTCCACTTT. This encodes CASSPWTGEVLNSPLHF.

The sample holds a few counts of this clone. The V and J genes are TRBV5-1 and TRBJ2-7, with D maybe TRBD1 (5 bases). From germline, CDR1 is SGHRS and CDR2 YFSETQ. The CDR3 runs 14 residues. Deletions cut 5 bases from V and 2 bases from J, with 14 bases between. The CDR3 nucleotides are TGCGCCAGCAGTCAGAATAGGGGCGCCTACGAGCAGTACTTC. Amino acids: CASSQNRGAYEQYF.

This clone was counted ten times or more. The gene calls are TRBV7-6 and TRBJ2-3, with 10 bases aligning to TRBD2. Germline V CDR1 and CDR2: SGHVS, FNYEAQ. This CDR3 contains 16 residues. V lost 3 bases to trimming and J lost 4 bases; unmatched junction nucleotides: 7. The CDR3 coding sequence is TGTGCCAGCAGCTTTTATGCTAGCGGGAGCGCAGATACGCAGTATTTT. Translated, it gives CASSFYASGSADTQYF.

This clone was counted only a few times. J is TRBJ2-2 and V is TRBV29-1, with 8 bases aligning to TRBD1. V trimming: 6 bases; J trimming: 6 bases; junction bases outside the gene matches: 6. The germline CDR1 and CDR2 sequences are SQVTM and ANQGSEA. This CDR3 is built from 13 residues. The CDR3 loop is CSVRQGRAGELFF. In DNA form, the CDR3 reads TGCAGCGTACGACAGGGGCGGGCCGGGGAGCTGTTTTTT.

The gene calls are TRBV2 and TRBJ2-3; 8 bases line up with TRBD1. The CDR3 totals 14 residues. The ends lost 6 bases at V and 6 bases at J; junction bases unmatched: 8. Per the germline V gene, CDR1 is SNHLY and CDR2 is FYNNEI. DNA of the CDR3: TGTGCCAGCAGCGGACAGGGAAGGTGGGATACGCAGTATTTT. Protein: CASSGQGRWDTQYF.

This clone showed up just a few times. The chain recombines TRBV6-1 with TRBJ2-7; perhaps TRBD2 as D (5 bases). Trimming stripped 0 bases from V and 6 bases from J, with 9 bases between. CDR1 and CDR2 (germline): MNHNS, SASEGT. The CDR3 length is 13 residues. CDR3 sequence (DNA): TGTGCCAGCAGTGAAGCGTCGGGGTTCGAGCAGTACTTC. This gives the protein CASSEASGFEQYF.

This clone was counted a single time. This sequence joins TRBV18 and TRBJ2-2, with D possibly being TRBD1 (6 bases). The CDR3 is 14 residues long. The germline gives CDR1 KGHSH, CDR2 LQKENI. The V and J ends lost 6 bases and 5 bases respectively, with 13 bases between them. The CDR3 sequence: CASSLQGLTGELFF. CDR3 coding DNA: TGTGCCAGCTCTCTACAGGGTCTTACCGGGGAGCTGTTTTTT.

This chain links TRBV3-1 (or the pseudogene TRBV3-2) with TRBJ2-2; 11 positions match TRBD2. The CDR3 has 16 residues. CDR1 and CDR2 from the germline V gene are LGHDT and YNNKEL (reference sequence). V was pared by 3 bases and J by 3 bases, with 3 bases of the junction left unmatched. The CDR3 bases are TGTGCCAGCAGCCAGCTAGCGGGAGGTGACACCGGGGAGCTGTTTTTT. Encoded protein: CASSQLAGGDTGELFF.

This clone has only one observation. This sequence joins TRBV28 and TRBJ1-2, with D tentatively TRBD1 (5 bases). Germline CDR1 is MDHEN and CDR2 is SYDVKM. Trimming left V 8 bases short and J 8 bases short, with 21 bases between. This CDR3 comprises 14 residues. CDR3 DNA: TGTGCCAGCTTGTCGGGGGTTTCTACGTCCGGCTACACCTTC. Its translation is CASLSGVSTSGYTF.

This sequence joins TRBV27 and TRBJ2-5, with a tentative D call TRBD1 (6 bases). Trimming cost V 5 bases and J 2 bases, with 12 bases left between them. This CDR3 contains 14 residues. CDR1 is MNHEY and CDR2 is SMNVEV in the germline V gene (reference sequence). In DNA, the CDR3 is TGTGCCAGCAGTCCCACAGGGATACAAGAGACCCAGTACTTC. Its protein product is CASSPTGIQETQYF.

The rearrangement joins TRBV27 to TRBJ2-1, with TRBD2 as a possible D gene (5 bases). The CDR3 covers 16 residues. Germline CDR1 reads MNHEY; CDR2 reads SMNVEV (reference sequence). The V and J ends lost 0 bases and 7 bases respectively, with 16 bases between them. CDR3 amino acids: CASSLSASLEGNEQFF. CDR3 nucleotides: TGTGCCAGCAGTTTATCCGCCAGCTTAGAGGGTAATGAGCAGTTCTTC.

The chain combines TRBV12-3 or TRBV12-4 with TRBJ1-2; 8 bases are shared with TRBD1. V dropped 6 bases and J dropped 8; count of bases not matched to a gene: 5. CDR3 length: 12 amino acids. CDR3 residues: CASSYTGGGYTF. The CDR3, as DNA: TGTGCCAGCAGCTATACAGGGGGAGGCTACACCTTC.

The V call is TRBV5-4, the J call TRBJ2-7, with D hard to call. V was shortened by 2 bases and J by 0 bases, with 6 bases between the two germline ends. There are 13 residues in the CDR3. CDR1 SGHNT and CDR2 YYREEE come from the germline V gene (reference sequence). The CDR3 coding sequence is TGTGCCAGCAGCTTAAGTAGCTCCTACGAGCAGTACTTC. It translates to CASSLSSSYEQYF.

The J gene is TRBJ1-6, the V gene TRBV7-8; 7 bases map to TRBD1. J lost 12 bases, V lost 1 base, and 6 bases had no gene match. CDR1 and CDR2 (germline): SGHVS, FQNEAQ. The CDR3 spans 14 residues. DNA for the CDR3: TGTGCCAGCAGCTTAGAGGGGGCCCACAAACCCCTCCACTTT. Translation: CASSLEGAHKPLHF. Full variable domain (missing parts from reference TRBV7-8 and TRBJ1-6): GAGVSQSPRYKVAKRGQDVALRCDPISGHVSLFWYQQALGQGPEFLTYFQNEAQLDKSGLPSDRFFAERPEGSVSTLKIQRTQQEDSAVYLCASSLEGAHKPLHFGNGTRLTVT.

V and J are TRBV7-2 and TRBJ2-7, with D possibly TRBD1 on 7 matching bases. CDR3 length equals 17 residues. V lost 3 bases and J lost 0, with 18 bases in between. Germline loops: CDR1 SGHTA, CDR2 FQGNSA. The DNA for the CDR3 is TGTGCCAGCAGCTTGGACCTCAGGGGGGCAGGCTCCTACGAGCAGTACTTC. Protein sequence: CASSLDLRGAGSYEQYF.

In nucleotides, the CDR3 is TGTGCCAGCAGTCTCTCCGAGGTTGGGGAGCAGTACTTC. As protein: CASSLSEVGEQYF. The rearrangement joins TRBV27 to TRBJ2-7; no definite D call. The CDR3 totals 13 residues. Germline V gives CDR1 MNHEY, CDR2 SMNVEV (reference sequence). V was cut by 5 bases and J by 7 bases, with 15 bases left in between.

The chain combines TRBV2 with TRBJ1-1, with D unresolved. Between the trimmed V and J ends, which lost 2 bases and 10 bases, there was a span of 14 bases. This CDR3 has 13 amino acids. In germline, CDR1 is SNHLY, CDR2 FYNNEI. The CDR3 region is CASSEMLTSLAFF. CDR3 coding DNA: TGTGCCAGCAGTGAAATGCTGACATCCCTAGCTTTCTTT.

V usage is TRBV19 and J usage is TRBJ2-1; 14 positions match TRBD2. Germline assignment: CDR1 LNHDA and CDR2 SQIVND (reference sequence). V trimming: 6 bases; J trimming: 3 bases; junction bases outside the gene matches: 7. The CDR3 is made up of 17 amino acids. CDR3: CASSRLAGGLNYNEQFF. CDR3 coding DNA: TGTGCCAGTAGCAGACTAGCGGGAGGGCTCAACTACAATGAGCAGTTCTTC. The variable domain in full, completed from reference TRBV19 and TRBJ2-1, reads DGGITQSPKYLFRKEGQNVTLSCEQNLNHDAMYWYRQDPGQGLRLIYYSQIVNDFQKGDIAEGYSVSREKKESFPLTVTSAQKNPTAFYLCASSRLAGGLNYNEQFFGPGTRLTVL.

CDR3 amino acids: CASSYGTGTTGELFF. CDR3 nucleotide sequence: TGTGCCAGCAGTTACGGGACAGGGACGACCGGGGAGCTGTTTTTT. V and J are TRBV6-6 and TRBJ2-2; 9 nucleotides match TRBD1. In germline, CDR1 is MNHNY, CDR2 SVGAGI (reference sequence). V lost 2 bases, J lost 5 bases, and 3 bases stayed unmatched. The CDR3 consists of 15 residues.

The chain links TRBV5-6 to TRBJ2-1; D not certain. Germline CDR1 and CDR2: SGHDT and YYEEEE. The length of the CDR3 is 14 residues. The V end lost 3 bases, the J end lost 7 bases, and 14 bases lay between the germline ends. The CDR3 bases are TGTGCCAGCAGCTCCCCGACTGGTGAGAATGAGCAGTTCTTC. Amino acids: CASSSPTGENEQFF.

The rearrangement links TRBV27 to TRBJ2-1, with D tentatively TRBD2 (6 bases). CDR3 length equals 14 residues. The V end was cut by 7 bases, the J end by 3 bases, with 13 bases between. CDR1 is MNHEY and CDR2 is SMNVEV in the germline V gene (reference sequence). The DNA of the CDR3 is TGTGCCAGCAAAAGAGCGGGCTTCTACAATGAGCAGTTCTTC. It yields the protein CASKRAGFYNEQFF.

The chain combines TRBV3-1 (or the pseudogene TRBV3-2) with TRBJ2-1; 8 positions agree with TRBD1. CDR3 length: 16 amino acids. Germline-derived CDR1 and CDR2 are LGHDT and YNNKEL (reference sequence). V lost 3 bases to trimming and J lost 7 bases; unmatched junction nucleotides: 11. The chain's CDR3 is CASSHGSGGAGNEQFF. As DNA, the CDR3 is TGTGCCAGCAGCCATGGCTCAGGGGGCGCAGGAAATGAGCAGTTCTTC.

The chain uses TRBV28 and TRBJ2-7; D gene unclear. This CDR3 spans 15 amino acids. V lost 5 bases, J lost 0 bases, and 14 bases lay in between. CDR1 is MDHEN and CDR2 is SYDVKM in the germline V gene. This chain's CDR3 is CASSPHDPSSYEQYF. The CDR3 bases are TGTGCCAGCAGTCCTCACGACCCTAGCTCCTACGAGCAGTACTTC.

The chain has TRBV27 and TRBJ1-1; TRBD1 might be the D (6 bases). This CDR3 is 14 amino acids long. The ends were cut back, 2 bases at V and 7 bases at J, with 14 bases in the middle. Per the germline V gene, CDR1 is MNHEY and CDR2 is SMNVEV (reference sequence). CDR3 DNA sequence: TGTGCCAGCAGTTTAAGTCAGGGGATAAGTGAAGCTTTCTTT. It translates to CASSLSQGISEAFF.